The TCR beta chain described here comes from a study of T-cell reconstitution after alpha-beta-depleted transplantation in children. Preparing the TCRbeta library involved the use of unique molecular identifiers. MiXCR, applied by TCRdb to the PCR reads, yields one record per CDR3 protein. The repertoire holds roughly 500,000 distinct CDR3 sequences, over 25% seen once, with roughly 2.5% in the top ten. Sequenced here: PBMCs from the stem cell graft donor, sampled from the stem cell graft. The source of this sequence is a human donor who donated a stem cell graft to a child with aplastic anemia.

The CDR3 nucleotides read TGTGCCAGCAGGGGAAATGAGCAGTTCTTC. It translates to CASRGNEQFF. The J gene is TRBJ2-1, the V gene TRBV12-3 or TRBV12-4; the D is unclear. The CDR3 runs to 10 residues. The V end lost 6 bases, the J end lost 7 bases, and 4 bases lay between the germline ends.